The 30 T cell receptor beta chains below come from one sample, sequenced in a study of T cells in narcolepsy. The method was immunoSEQ multiplex PCR; TCRdb's version includes in-frame clones alone and lacks a portion of them. The sample consists of tens of thousands of clones, around 90% of them appearing once. Source material: CD45RA- memory CD4+ T cells from PBMCs. These receptors were collected from a human donor with narcolepsy.

V is TRBV28 and J is TRBJ1-1; possible D gene TRBD1, 6 bases. This CDR3 comprises 13 residues. V was trimmed by 4 bases and J by 0 bases, leaving 6 bases between them. The germline gives CDR1 MDHEN, CDR2 SYDVKM. This chain's CDR3 is CASSYRVNTEAFF. DNA for the CDR3: TGTGCCAGCAGTTACAGGGTGAACACTGAAGCTTTCTTT.

V and J are TRBV7-3 and TRBJ2-5; the D call may be TRBD1 or TRBD2 (5 bases each). This CDR3 is 13 amino acids long. Trimming cost V 3 bases and J 2 bases, with 7 bases left between them. The germline V gene has CDR1 SGHTA and CDR2 FQGTGA. The DNA of the CDR3 is TGTGCCAGCAGCTTGGGGGATCAAGAGACCCAGTACTTC. Protein product: CASSLGDQETQYF.

The chain is built from TRBV6-1 and TRBJ1-5; the match to TRBD1 covers 7 bases. With V trimmed by 3 bases and J by 7 bases, 9 bases remained unmatched. The germline V gene has CDR1 MNHNS and CDR2 SASEGT. The CDR3 spans 15 residues. The CDR3 coding sequence is TGTGCCAGCAGTGACTTCACGACAGGGCGACAGCCCCAGCATTTT. Its protein is CASSDFTTGRQPQHF.

The rearrangement links TRBV28 to TRBJ2-7; 12 nucleotides agree with TRBD2. This CDR3 is built from 15 residues. The germline V gene encodes CDR1 MDHEN and CDR2 SYDVKM. After removal of 4 bases from V and 10 bases from J, the junction contained 11 bases not matched to a gene. The CDR3 sequence is CASSSRTSGVRSQYF. The CDR3 DNA follows: TGTGCCAGCAGTTCTCGGACTAGCGGGGTCCGATCTCAGTACTTC.

The chain links TRBV23-1 to TRBJ2-1; no clear D gene. TRBV23-1 is designated an ORF whose function remains uncertain. Between the trimmed V and J ends, which lost 6 bases and 7 bases, there was a span of 16 bases. The CDR3 contains 14 residues. The CDR3 nucleotides are TGCGCCAGCAGGCTCGAGCAAACCTGGAATGAGCAGTTCTTC. It translates to CASRLEQTWNEQFF.

V usage is TRBV11-2 and J usage is TRBJ1-1; 7 bases are a match to TRBD1. This CDR3 contains 13 residues. V lost 7 bases, J lost 1 base, and 3 bases stayed unmatched. The V gene's germline CDR1 is SGHAT and CDR2 FQNNGV. The CDR3 reads CASTRDRNTEAFF. CDR3 bases: TGTGCCAGCACCCGGGACAGGAACACTGAAGCTTTCTTT.

The V call is TRBV11-2, the J call TRBJ1-1, with no clear D. Trimming removed 2 bases at V and 7 bases at J, with 5 bases between. This CDR3 contains 11 residues. Germline V CDR1 and CDR2: SGHAT, FQNNGV. CDR3 region: CASSLYYEAFF. CDR3 bases: TGTGCCAGCAGCTTATATTATGAAGCTTTCTTT. Full variable domain (missing parts from reference TRBV11-2 and TRBJ1-1): EAGVAQSPRYKIIEKRQSVAFWCNPISGHATLYWYQQILGQGPKLLIQFQNNGVVDDSQLPKDRFSAERLKGVDSTLKIQPAKLEDSAVYLCASSLYYEAFFGQGTRLTVV.

This clone has only one observation. J is TRBJ1-2 and V is TRBV5-1, with no clear D. Trimming removed 5 bases at V and 2 bases at J, with 10 bases between. The CDR3 contains 13 residues. Per germline, CDR1 SGHRS and CDR2 YFSETQ. The CDR3 sequence: CASRDHTNYGYTF. The DNA of the CDR3 is TGCGCCAGCAGGGATCACACCAACTATGGCTACACCTTC. Complete variable domain (other parts from reference TRBV5-1 and TRBJ1-2): KAGVTQTPRYLIKTRGQQVTLSCSPISGHRSVSWYQQTPGQGLQFLFEYFSETQRNKGNFPGRFSGRQFSNSRSEMNVSTLELGDSALYLCASRDHTNYGYTFGSGTRLTVV.

The chain links TRBV28 to TRBJ1-2; TRBD1 might be the D (5 bases). Germline CDR1 reads MDHEN; CDR2 reads SYDVKM. V was trimmed by 8 bases and J by 8 bases, leaving 21 bases between them. This CDR3 has 14 amino acids. The DNA for the CDR3 is TGTGCCAGCCAGGGTCAACTGGCAGCGCGGGGCTACACCTTC. It specifies CASQGQLAARGYTF.

The chain carries TRBV5-1 and TRBJ1-2; possibly TRBD1 for D (5 bases). The ends were cut back, 4 bases at V and 9 bases at J, with 19 bases in the middle. Germline lookup yields CDR1 SGHRS and CDR2 YFSETQ. The CDR3 spans 14 residues. The CDR3 nucleotides are TGCGCCAGCAGCCCGGTGGGACTCCCAGGGAGCTACACCTTC. It translates to CASSPVGLPGSYTF.

V and J are TRBV6-1 and TRBJ1-1; no definite D call. Trimming took 6 bases from V and 3 from J, leaving 8 bases between them. Germline V gene sequence: CDR1 MNHNS, CDR2 SASEGT. The CDR3 is made up of 12 amino acids. CDR3 sequence (DNA): TGTGCCAGCAGGGACCCTCACACTGAAGCTTTCTTT. Amino acids: CASRDPHTEAFF.

This clone was observed a single time. This rearrangement joins TRBV2 to TRBJ2-1; no clear D. Trimming cost V 4 bases and J 8 bases, with 9 bases left between them. The length of the CDR3 is 12 residues. Germline CDR1 and CDR2: SNHLY and FYNNEI. CDR3 bases: TGTGCCAGCAGTGCTCTCAAACATGAGCAGTTCTTC. This gives the protein CASSALKHEQFF.

The chain recombines TRBV27 with TRBJ1-2; 7 bases align to TRBD1. The CDR3 is made up of 13 amino acids. V was pared by 8 bases and J by 2 bases, with 5 bases of the junction left unmatched. Germline CDR1 reads MNHEY; CDR2 reads SMNVEV (reference sequence). This CDR3 is CASARDRNYGYTF. DNA of the CDR3: TGTGCCAGCGCTCGGGACAGAAACTATGGCTACACCTTC.

The chain links TRBV11-1 to TRBJ2-2; D is unresolved. The CDR3 totals 16 residues. Per germline, CDR1 SGHAT and CDR2 FQDESV (reference sequence). V was cut by 1 base and J by 0 bases, with 9 bases left in between. The CDR3 sequence: CASSLEGGSNTGELFF. CDR3 coding DNA: TGTGCCAGCAGCTTAGAGGGCGGATCGAACACCGGGGAGCTGTTTTTT.

This chain connects TRBV18 to TRBJ2-7; TRBD1 or TRBD2 may be the D gene (5 bases each). This CDR3 contains 17 residues. Trimming took 3 bases from V and 0 from J, leaving 18 bases between them. The germline gives CDR1 KGHSH, CDR2 LQKENI. This chain's CDR3 is CASSPGSGTDHSYEQYF. CDR3 DNA sequence: TGTGCCAGCTCACCTGGATCAGGGACGGACCACTCCTACGAGCAGTACTTC.

The V call is TRBV7-9, the J call TRBJ2-7, with D perhaps TRBD1 (6 bases). V shed 1 base and J shed 0 bases, with 16 bases lying between them. The germline CDR1 and CDR2 sequences are SEHNR and FQNEAQ (reference sequence). The CDR3 runs to 17 residues. CDR3 sequence: CASSLGGWDTSSYEQYF. CDR3 coding DNA: TGTGCCAGCAGCTTAGGGGGTTGGGACACATCCTCCTACGAGCAGTACTTC.

CDR3 nucleotide sequence: TGTGCCAGCAGTGAAAGAGGGGGCAGAAGAGAAAACGAGCAGTACTTC. Translated: CASSERGGRRENEQYF. V and J are TRBV2 and TRBJ2-7; 7 bases align to TRBD1. J gave up 5 bases and V 2 bases, and 12 bases lay outside the gene matches. This CDR3 has 16 residues. Germline assignment: CDR1 SNHLY and CDR2 FYNNEI.

V and J are TRBV5-1 and TRBJ2-3; tentatively, D is TRBD2 (6 bases). Germline V gives CDR1 SGHRS, CDR2 YFSETQ. Trimming took off 1 base at V and 2 bases at J, with 14 bases between the two ends. CDR3 length: 16 amino acids. CDR3: CASSLNGGIVTDTQYF. Written as DNA, the CDR3 is TGCGCCAGCAGCTTGAACGGCGGGATCGTCACAGATACGCAGTATTTT.

This chain connects TRBV28 to TRBJ1-2; the match to TRBD1 covers 8 bases. The germline V gene has CDR1 MDHEN and CDR2 SYDVKM. The CDR3 is made up of 15 amino acids. With V trimmed by 5 bases and J by 1 base, 6 bases remained unmatched. CDR3 in amino acids: CASSKQGAGNYGYTF. The CDR3 nucleotides read TGTGCCAGCAGTAAGCAGGGGGCCGGTAACTATGGCTACACCTTC.

About this clone: Other DNA sequences in the sample encode the same CDR3. This chain connects TRBV28 to TRBJ2-7; D is unclear. Trimming shortened V by 4 bases and J by 2 bases, and 9 bases separated the two germline ends. Germline V gives CDR1 MDHEN, CDR2 SYDVKM. CDR3 size: 13 residues. CDR3 DNA sequence: TGTGCCAGCAGTTCGACGGCCACCTACGAGCAGTACTTC. Protein sequence: CASSSTATYEQYF.

V usage is TRBV5-1 and J usage is TRBJ2-7; a weak D match, TRBD2 (6 bases). This CDR3 region has 15 residues. V lost 0 bases, J lost 2 bases, and 12 bases lay in between. From germline, CDR1 is SGHRS and CDR2 YFSETQ. In DNA form, the CDR3 reads TGCGCCAGCAGCTTGGGGGAGGCCCCCACCTACGAGCAGTACTTC. Its protein is CASSLGEAPTYEQYF.

CDR3 in amino acids: CASSDSFRQVYGYTF. As DNA, the CDR3 is TGTGCCAGCAGTGATTCGTTTCGACAAGTCTATGGCTACACCTTC. The J gene is TRBJ1-2, the V gene TRBV25-1; D not resolved. V was shortened by 3 bases and J by 4 bases, with 15 bases between the two germline ends. Per the germline V gene, CDR1 is MGHDK and CDR2 is SYGVNS. CDR3 length: 15 amino acids.

The chain joins TRBV6-5 to TRBJ2-7, with D possibly being TRBD1 (6 bases). Per the germline V gene, CDR1 is MNHEY and CDR2 is SVGAGI. The germline V and J ends were trimmed by 6 bases and 2 bases, with 11 bases remaining between them. This CDR3 has 13 amino acids. This CDR3 is CASRKGVTYEQYF. The DNA for the CDR3 is TGTGCCAGCAGAAAGGGGGTCACCTACGAGCAGTACTTC.

J is TRBJ2-3 and V is TRBV6-6; TRBD2 is a possible D gene (6 bases). The CDR3 runs 14 residues. V was cut by 5 bases and J by 0 bases, with 9 bases left in between. Per germline, CDR1 MNHNY and CDR2 SVGAGI (reference sequence). The CDR3 loop reads CASSRGTSTDTQYF. Written as DNA, the CDR3 is TGTGCCAGCAGTCGGGGGACTAGCACAGATACGCAGTATTTT.

The chain recombines TRBV6-6 with TRBJ2-5, with 13 bases that match TRBD2. The J segment lost 5 bases and the V segment lost 8 bases, leaving 8 bases of the junction unmatched. The germline V gene encodes CDR1 MNHNY and CDR2 SVGAGI (reference sequence). The CDR3 length is 15 residues. CDR3 in DNA: TGTGCCAGCGCCGGGACTAGCGGGATCGGGGAGACCCAGTACTTC. Protein product: CASAGTSGIGETQYF.

The J gene is TRBJ1-2, the V gene TRBV27; D possibly corresponds to TRBD1 (6 bases). The CDR3 runs 14 residues. V was shortened by 3 bases and J by 7 bases, with 15 bases between the two germline ends. The germline gives CDR1 MNHEY, CDR2 SMNVEV (reference sequence). For the CDR3, the DNA is TGTGCCAGCAGTTTTCCTGGGGGCCGGGGTGGCTACACCTTC. It codes for CASSFPGGRGGYTF.

The rearrangement uses TRBV5-6 and TRBJ2-1; TRBD2 matches 11 bases. The junction had 6 bases not matched to a gene; V was cut back by 1 base and J by 9 bases. The CDR3 is 15 amino acids. Germline CDR1 reads SGHDT; CDR2 reads YYEEEE. CDR3 loop: CASSLWLAGGVEQFF. In nucleotides, the CDR3 is TGTGCCAGCAGCTTGTGGCTAGCGGGGGGTGTTGAGCAGTTCTTC.

The genes are TRBV5-4 and TRBJ2-7, with TRBD2 matching 11 bases. The CDR3 loop spans 13 amino acids. Germline V gene data show CDR1 as SGHNT and CDR2 as YYREEE (reference sequence). The V segment lost 4 bases and the J segment 13 bases; nucleotides outside the gene matches: 10. The CDR3 reads CASSLSGGAAPYF. The CDR3 DNA is TGTGCCAGCAGCCTTAGCGGGGGGGCCGCGCCTTACTTC.

The chain uses TRBV6-1 and TRBJ2-4; D might be TRBD1 (7 bases). V lost 0 bases, J lost 4 bases, and 13 bases lay in between. The CDR3 extends over 16 amino acids. Per the germline V gene, CDR1 is MNHNS and CDR2 is SASEGT. The CDR3 coding sequence is TGTGCCAGCAGTGAAGCGCTTCAGGGGGGAAAAAACATTCAGTACTTC. Translated: CASSEALQGGKNIQYF.

This clone was detected a few times. This chain connects TRBV7-9 to TRBJ1-1, with TRBD1 matching 8 bases. Unmatched junction bases numbered 7, after V lost 4 bases and J lost 6 bases. The CDR3 has 14 amino acids. Per the germline V gene, CDR1 is SEHNR and CDR2 is FQNEAQ (reference sequence). CDR3 loop: CASSSQGDGAEAFF. CDR3 in DNA: TGTGCCAGCAGCTCACAGGGGGACGGCGCTGAAGCTTTCTTT. Full variable domain (rest looked up from reference TRBV7-9 and TRBJ1-1): DTGVSQNPRHKITKRGQNVTFRCDPISEHNRLYWYRQTLGQGPEFLTYFQNEAQLEKSRLLSDRFSAERPKGSFSTLEIQRTEQGDSAMYLCASSSQGDGAEAFFGQGTRLTVV.